This T cell receptor beta chain stems from a study of T cell responses to AZD1222 COVID-19 vaccine. Study overall: Analysis merged second doses at about 4 or about 12 weeks. General study results and limits: The repertoires were collected only after the peak T cell response. Donors were chiefly white British, with a greater number of females, and clonal diversity was perhaps underestimated.

TCRdb keeps only in-frame clones here, not all; method: immunoSEQ multiplex PCR. This table holds 120,000 or so clones, around 93% found once. On this clone itself: Its target is unknown.

The sample consisted of peripheral blood, taken on day 0 of AZD1222 vaccination. The receptor's source is an adult in good health.

The CDR3 DNA reads as TGTGCCAGCAGTTTGAGTCAGCCCCAGCATTTT. Encoded protein: CASSLSQPQHF. The V gene is TRBV12-3 or TRBV12-4, the J gene TRBJ1-5; D is unresolved. Trimming cost V 3 bases and J 6 bases, with 3 bases left between them. CDR3 length: 11 residues.